The 28 T cell receptor beta chains reported below all come from one sample, sequenced in a study of T-cell reconstitution after alpha-beta-depleted transplantation in children. During its preparation, the TCRbeta library received unique molecular identifiers. A single record per CDR3 protein comes from TCRdb applying MiXCR to the PCR reads. In the table there are around 400,000 distinct CDR3 sequences, roughly 21% of which are singletons. The sample here was PBMCs from the stem cell graft donor, taken from the stem cell graft. Receptor source: a human donor who donated a stem cell graft to a child with acute myeloid leukemia.

This clonotype was counted between two and nine times. This rearrangement joins TRBV7-7 to TRBJ2-3; D is possibly TRBD2 (6 bases). Trimming cost V 4 bases and J 2 bases, with 13 bases left between them. CDR3 size: 15 residues. Germline CDR1 SSHAT, CDR2 FNYEAQ (reference sequence). The CDR3 coding sequence is TGTGCCAGCAGCTCAGGGACGGGAGCCACAGATACGCAGTATTTT. Protein product: CASSSGTGATDTQYF.

The chain links TRBV11-2 to TRBJ2-1, with TRBD2 matching 13 bases. Trimming took 5 bases from V and 13 from J; bases not matched to a gene: 20. The CDR3 has 18 amino acids. CDR1 is SGHAT, CDR2 FQNNGV, per germline. This CDR3 reads CASSQIKHGTSGDQGQFF. CDR3 nucleotides: TGTGCCAGCAGCCAAATCAAACACGGGACTAGCGGGGACCAGGGACAGTTCTTC. The variable domain in full, completed from reference TRBV11-2 and TRBJ2-1, reads EAGVAQSPRYKIIEKRQSVAFWCNPISGHATLYWYQQILGQGPKLLIQFQNNGVVDDSQLPKDRFSAERLKGVDSTLKIQPAKLEDSAVYLCASSQIKHGTSGDQGQFFGPGTRLTVL.

This clonotype was seen at least ten times. CDR3 residues: CASSYSGGGAFF. Written as DNA, the CDR3 is TGTGCCAGCAGTTACTCAGGAGGTGGAGCTTTCTTT. This chain uses TRBV6-6 with TRBJ1-1, with D hard to call. CDR1 and CDR2 (germline): MNHNY, SVGAGI (reference sequence). The CDR3 consists of 12 residues. The germline V and J ends were trimmed by 0 bases and 10 bases, with 9 bases remaining between them.

There are a few counts of this clonotype. The chain recombines TRBV20-1 with TRBJ2-1, with 9 bases lining up with TRBD1. The V gene's germline CDR1 is DFQATT and CDR2 SNEGSKA (reference sequence). With V trimmed by 3 bases and J by 3 bases, 9 bases remained unmatched. This CDR3 region has 16 residues. The CDR3 spells CSASDPGTGYYNEQFF. As DNA, the CDR3 is TGCAGTGCTAGCGATCCCGGGACAGGGTACTACAATGAGCAGTTCTTC.

The gene calls are TRBV6-2 or TRBV6-3 and TRBJ2-7; 13 bases align to TRBD2. Germline V lookup: CDR1 MNHEY, CDR2 SVGEGT. The CDR3 extends over 16 amino acids. After removal of 2 bases from V and 6 bases from J, the junction contained 7 bases not matched to a gene. In DNA form, the CDR3 reads TGTGCCAGCAGTTACACAGGACTAGCGGGGGACCTCGAGCAGTACTTC. Protein product: CASSYTGLAGDLEQYF.

There are many counts of this clonotype. V usage is TRBV24-1 and J usage is TRBJ2-1; the match to TRBD1 covers 11 bases. Losses at the gene ends were 2 bases for V and 4 bases for J; bases not matched to a gene: 3. The CDR3 has 16 amino acids. Germline lookup yields CDR1 KGHDR and CDR2 SFDVKD. CDR3: CATSDYGTGGYNEQFF. The CDR3 nucleotides are TGTGCCACCAGTGATTACGGGACAGGGGGGTACAATGAGCAGTTCTTC.

This clonotype was seen a handful of times. The CDR3: CASSLGEKTDTQYF. CDR3 nucleotide sequence: TGCGCCAGCAGCTTAGGCGAGAAAACAGATACGCAGTATTTT. This rearrangement joins TRBV5-1 to TRBJ2-3; unclear D gene. CDR3 length: 14 residues. Germline CDR1 and CDR2: SGHRS and YFSETQ. With 2 bases removed from V and 3 bases from J, the gap between germline ends came to 10 bases.

In this sample, this clonotype turned up many times. The CDR3 loop reads CASSFSGSGQPQHF. The CDR3 bases are TGTGCCAGCAGTTTTTCGGGGTCTGGGCAGCCCCAGCATTTT. The rearrangement uses TRBV12-3 or TRBV12-4 and TRBJ1-5; D not resolved. This CDR3 is built from 14 residues. V lost 3 bases to trimming and J lost 7 bases, with 13 bases between them.

The rearrangement uses TRBV5-1 and TRBJ2-7; D gene unclear. V lost 4 bases, J lost 3 bases, and 8 bases lay in between. The V gene's germline CDR1 is SGHRS and CDR2 YFSETQ. The CDR3 runs to 12 residues. CDR3 protein: CASSEDRYEQYF. In DNA form, the CDR3 reads TGCGCCAGCAGCGAGGACCGCTACGAGCAGTACTTC. Supplemented by reference TRBV5-1 and TRBJ2-7, the full variable domain reads KAGVTQTPRYLIKTRGQQVTLSCSPISGHRSVSWYQQTPGQGLQFLFEYFSETQRNKGNFPGRFSGRQFSNSRSEMNVSTLELGDSALYLCASSEDRYEQYFGPGTRLTVT.

The table lists this clonotype with a few counts. This chain joins TRBV5-1 and TRBJ2-7; D possibly corresponds to TRBD1 (6 bases). CDR3 length equals 17 residues. Germline lookup yields CDR1 SGHRS and CDR2 YFSETQ. V lost 4 bases, J lost 0 bases, and 20 bases lay in between. CDR3 sequence reads: CASSPDVQGMSSYEQYF. CDR3 in DNA: TGCGCCAGCAGCCCGGATGTCCAGGGGATGAGCTCCTACGAGCAGTACTTC.

This clonotype was seen ten or more times. The rearrangement uses TRBV6-1 and TRBJ2-7; TRBD2 matches 13 bases. The trim removed 6 bases at V and 2 bases at J, leaving 10 bases unmatched. Per germline, CDR1 MNHNS and CDR2 SASEGT. The CDR3 has 17 residues. The CDR3 reads CASSPRLAGGITYEQYF. In DNA, the CDR3 is TGTGCCAGCAGCCCCAGACTAGCGGGAGGTATTACCTACGAGCAGTACTTC.

Only a few counts were recorded for this clonotype. The genes are TRBV28 and TRBJ2-1; TRBD1 agrees at 10 bases. The CDR3 sequence is 15 residues long. CDR1 and CDR2 from the germline V gene are MDHEN and SYDVKM. Trimming took 2 bases from V and 6 from J; bases not matched to a gene: 4. The CDR3 spells CASSLGGQGSNEQFF. The CDR3 coding sequence is TGTGCCAGCAGTTTAGGGGGACAGGGGAGCAATGAGCAGTTCTTC.

A few counts support this clonotype. The CDR3 loop is CASSLVGLASSEQYF. The CDR3 DNA sequence: TGTGCCAGCAGCTTAGTGGGACTAGCTTCGAGCGAGCAGTACTTC. The chain links TRBV7-2 to TRBJ2-7; 9 nucleotides match TRBD2. This CDR3 has 15 residues. V trimming: 1 base; J trimming: 6 bases; junction bases outside the gene matches: 7. Looked up from germline, CDR1 is SGHTA and CDR2 is FQGNSA.

The rearrangement uses TRBV2 and TRBJ2-1, with no clear D. This CDR3 contains 13 residues. Germline CDR1 is SNHLY and CDR2 is FYNNEI. V was shortened by 5 bases and J by 5 bases, with 10 bases between the two germline ends. In DNA, the CDR3 is TGTGCCAGCAGTTGGGCCCTTCACAATGAGCAGTTCTTC. Its translation: CASSWALHNEQFF.

This clonotype was seen a handful of times. The rearrangement links TRBV9 to TRBJ2-5; D remains unclear. The CDR3 is made up of 12 amino acids. The V and J ends lost 1 base and 4 bases respectively, with 5 bases between them. Per germline, CDR1 SGDLS and CDR2 YYNGEE. In DNA form, the CDR3 reads TGTGCCAGCAGCGTATCAGGAGAGACCCAGTACTTC. It codes for CASSVSGETQYF.

A few counts support this clonotype. J is TRBJ2-3 and V is TRBV15; D remains ambiguous. The ends were cut back, 0 bases at V and 0 bases at J, with 10 bases in the middle. The CDR3 extends over 16 amino acids. Germline assignment: CDR1 LNHNV and CDR2 YYDKDF (reference sequence). The CDR3 bases are TGTGCCACCAGCAGAGATTGGGCTTCTAGCACAGATACGCAGTATTTT. Its translation: CATSRDWASSTDTQYF.

This clonotype was observed at least ten times. The DNA for the CDR3 is TGCAGTGCTAGTATTAGTATCATCTACAGACACAATGAGCAGTTCTTC. As protein: CSASISIIYRHNEQFF. This sequence joins TRBV20-1 and TRBJ2-1; D is undetermined. Germline lookup yields CDR1 DFQATT and CDR2 SNEGSKA (reference sequence). The CDR3 consists of 16 residues. Trimming cost V 3 bases and J 5 bases, with 20 bases left between them.

This clonotype was seen more than once but under ten times. One end of the junction is discordant with germline, which a read error may explain. The V call is TRBV12-3 or TRBV12-4, the J call TRBJ2-6, with 9 bases fitting TRBD1. There are 17 residues in the CDR3. The CDR3 protein is CASSRGQGDFGANVLIF. The CDR3 bases are TGTGCCAGCAGTAGGGGACAGGGAGACTTTGGGGCCAACGTCCTGATTTTC.

This clonotype was counted at least ten times. This chain connects TRBV28 to TRBJ2-7, with TRBD2 as a possible D gene (5 bases). CDR3 length: 13 residues. Germline V gene sequence: CDR1 MDHEN, CDR2 SYDVKM. The V and J ends lost 4 bases and 4 bases respectively, with 11 bases between them. The CDR3 DNA follows: TGTGCCAGCAGTTCCGTACTAGTTTACGAGCAGTACTTC. The encoded protein is CASSSVLVYEQYF.

This clonotype has a count of ten or more. Here the CDR3 reads CASSYSTGTGEQYF. The CDR3 DNA reads TGTGCCAGCAGTTACTCGACAGGGACGGGGGAGCAGTACTTC. The chain joins TRBV6-5 to TRBJ2-7; 7 bases are a match to TRBD1. The J segment lost 7 bases and the V segment lost 0 bases, leaving 6 bases of the junction unmatched. This CDR3 region has 14 residues. CDR1 MNHEY and CDR2 SVGAGI come from the germline V gene.

The rearrangement joins TRBV5-1 to TRBJ1-2; TRBD1 agrees at 9 bases. Germline values: CDR1 SGHRS, CDR2 YFSETQ. The CDR3 loop spans 15 amino acids. The ends lost 2 bases at V and 6 bases at J; junction bases unmatched: 8. The CDR3 is CASSFLTRQGDGYTF. CDR3 DNA: TGCGCCAGCAGCTTCCTAACCCGACAGGGGGATGGCTACACCTTC.

This clonotype was observed a handful of times. The chain couples TRBV10-2 to TRBJ2-7; TRBD2 matches 10 bases. The CDR3 runs 15 residues. With 6 bases clipped from V and 3 bases from J, the junction kept 8 bases outside the gene matches. Germline V lookup: CDR1 WSHSY, CDR2 SAAADI. As DNA, the CDR3 is TGCGCCAGCAGCGACGAGACTAGCGGGCGCTACGAGCAGTACTTC. Its translation: CASSDETSGRYEQYF.

This clonotype was found a few times. This chain joins TRBV24-1 and TRBJ2-2; D is ambiguous. Germline V gene data show CDR1 as KGHDR and CDR2 as SFDVKD. The CDR3 is 14 amino acids. V lost 1 base to trimming and J lost 1 base, with 3 bases between them. CDR3 coding DNA: TGTGCCACCAGTGATTTAGTGAACACCGGGGAGCTGTTTTTT. Protein product: CATSDLVNTGELFF.

This clonotype was recorded many times. The chain is built from TRBV6-2 or TRBV6-3 and TRBJ1-2; D is ambiguous. The germline gives CDR1 MNHEY, CDR2 SVGEGT. The CDR3 loop spans 13 amino acids. Deletions cut 4 bases from V and 3 bases from J, with 9 bases between. The CDR3 nucleotides are TGTGCCAGCAGTTGGGAACTATACTATGGCTACACCTTC. It translates to CASSWELYYGYTF.

The chain joins TRBV15 to TRBJ2-7, with no clear D. The CDR3 has 12 amino acids. V lost 5 bases and J lost 3, with 8 bases in between. Germline V gives CDR1 LNHNV, CDR2 YYDKDF (reference sequence). CDR3 bases: TGTGCCACCAGCCCCCAAGGCTACGAGCAGTACTTC. It encodes CATSPQGYEQYF.

This clonotype has more than one count but fewer than ten. The chain couples TRBV4-1 to TRBJ2-3; no reliable D call. From germline, CDR1 is MGHRA and CDR2 YSYEKL. CDR3 length: 14 amino acids. The V and J ends lost 2 bases and 6 bases respectively, with 12 bases between them. The CDR3 nucleotides are TGCGCCAGCAGCCAACCAAGGACGAGCGATACGCAGTATTTT. Translating it yields CASSQPRTSDTQYF.

Many counts were recorded for this clonotype. V usage is TRBV12-3 or TRBV12-4 and J usage is TRBJ2-2, with unresolved D. V shed 1 base and J shed 6 bases, with 6 bases lying between them. This CDR3 spans 13 amino acids. Written as DNA, the CDR3 is TGTGCCAGCAGTTTAGATACGGCCGGGGAGCTGTTTTTT. It codes for CASSLDTAGELFF.

This clonotype occurred a few times. The chain recombines TRBV11-2 with TRBJ1-1; 7 bases align to TRBD1. The CDR3 is 13 amino acids. The J segment lost 8 bases and the V segment lost 4 bases, leaving 7 bases of the junction unmatched. Germline V CDR1 and CDR2: SGHAT, FQNNGV. CDR3 in DNA: TGTGCCAGCAGCTACGGACAGGCGAGGGAAGCTTTCTTT. This codes for CASSYGQAREAFF.